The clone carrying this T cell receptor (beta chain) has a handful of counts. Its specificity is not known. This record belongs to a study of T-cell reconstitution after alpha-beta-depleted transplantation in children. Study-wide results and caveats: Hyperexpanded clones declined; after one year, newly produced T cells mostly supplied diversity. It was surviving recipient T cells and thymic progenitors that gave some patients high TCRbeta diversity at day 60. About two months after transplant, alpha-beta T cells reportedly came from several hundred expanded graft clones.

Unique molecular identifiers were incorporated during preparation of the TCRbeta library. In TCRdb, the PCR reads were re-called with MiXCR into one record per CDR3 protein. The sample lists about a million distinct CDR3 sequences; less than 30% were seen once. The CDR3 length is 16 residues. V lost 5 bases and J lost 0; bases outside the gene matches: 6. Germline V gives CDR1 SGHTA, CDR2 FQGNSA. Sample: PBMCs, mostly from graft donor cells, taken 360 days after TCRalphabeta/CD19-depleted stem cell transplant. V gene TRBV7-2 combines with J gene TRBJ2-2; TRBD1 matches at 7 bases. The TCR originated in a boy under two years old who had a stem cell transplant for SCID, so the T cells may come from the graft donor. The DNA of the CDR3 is TGTGCCAGCAGCCTGCGTAGGGGGCCGAACACCGGGGAGCTGTTTTTT. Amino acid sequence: CASSLRRGPNTGELFF. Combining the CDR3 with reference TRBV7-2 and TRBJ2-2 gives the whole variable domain GAGVSQSPSNKVTEKGKDVELRCDPISGHTALYWYRQSLGQGLEFLIYFQGNSAPDKSGLPSDRFSAERTGGSVSTLTIQRTQQEDSAVYLCASSLRRGPNTGELFFGEGSRLTVL.